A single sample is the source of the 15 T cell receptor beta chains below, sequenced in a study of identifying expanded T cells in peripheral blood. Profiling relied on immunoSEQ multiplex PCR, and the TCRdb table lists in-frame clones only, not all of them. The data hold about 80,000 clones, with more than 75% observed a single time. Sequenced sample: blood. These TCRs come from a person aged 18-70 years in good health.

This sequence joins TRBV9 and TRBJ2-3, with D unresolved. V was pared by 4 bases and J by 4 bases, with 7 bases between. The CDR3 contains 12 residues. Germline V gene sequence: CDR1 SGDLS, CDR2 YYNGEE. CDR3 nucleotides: TGTGCCAGCAGCTTGGCGGCAGATACGCAGTATTTT. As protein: CASSLAADTQYF.

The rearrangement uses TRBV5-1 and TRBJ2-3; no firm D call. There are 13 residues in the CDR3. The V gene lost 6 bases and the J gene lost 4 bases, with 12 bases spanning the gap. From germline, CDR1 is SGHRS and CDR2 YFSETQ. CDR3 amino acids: CASNDGNPDTQYF. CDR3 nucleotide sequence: TGCGCCAGCAATGATGGGAATCCAGATACGCAGTATTTT.

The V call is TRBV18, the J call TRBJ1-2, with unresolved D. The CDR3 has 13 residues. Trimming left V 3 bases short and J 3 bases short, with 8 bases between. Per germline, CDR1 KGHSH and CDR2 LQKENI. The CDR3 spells CASSPTEDYGYTF. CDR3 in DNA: TGTGCCAGCTCACCTACAGAAGACTATGGCTACACCTTC.

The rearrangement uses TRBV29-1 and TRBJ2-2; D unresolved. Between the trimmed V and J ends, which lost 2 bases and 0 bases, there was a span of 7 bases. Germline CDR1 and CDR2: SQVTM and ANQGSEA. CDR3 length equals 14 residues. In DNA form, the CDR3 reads TGCAGCGTTGAACAGAACGCGAACACCGGGGAGCTGTTTTTT. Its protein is CSVEQNANTGELFF.

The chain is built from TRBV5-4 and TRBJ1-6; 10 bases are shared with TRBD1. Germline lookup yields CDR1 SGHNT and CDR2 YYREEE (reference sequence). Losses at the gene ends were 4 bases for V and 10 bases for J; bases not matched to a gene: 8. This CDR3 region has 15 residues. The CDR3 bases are TGTGCCAGCAGCCACGCCGGGACAGGGGAGTCACCCCTCCACTTT. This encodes CASSHAGTGESPLHF.

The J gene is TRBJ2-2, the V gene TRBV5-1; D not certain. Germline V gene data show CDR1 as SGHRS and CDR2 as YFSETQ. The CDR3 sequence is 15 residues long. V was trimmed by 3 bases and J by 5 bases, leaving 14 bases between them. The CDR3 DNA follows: TGCGCCAGCAGCTCCTTGACACGGCAGACCGGGGAGCTGTTTTTT. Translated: CASSSLTRQTGELFF.

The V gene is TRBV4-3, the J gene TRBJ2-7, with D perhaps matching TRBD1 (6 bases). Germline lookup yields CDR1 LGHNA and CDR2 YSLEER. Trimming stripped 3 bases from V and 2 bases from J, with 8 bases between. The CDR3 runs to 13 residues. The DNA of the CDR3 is TGCGCCAGCAGCCAGAGACAGGCCTACGAGCAGTACTTC. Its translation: CASSQRQAYEQYF.

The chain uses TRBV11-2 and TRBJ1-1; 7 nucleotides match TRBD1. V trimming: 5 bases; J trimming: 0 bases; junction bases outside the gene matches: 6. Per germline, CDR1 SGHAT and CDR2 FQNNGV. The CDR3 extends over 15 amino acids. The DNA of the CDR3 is TGTGCCAGCAGCCGCAGACAGGGCGTGAACACTGAAGCTTTCTTT. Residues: CASSRRQGVNTEAFF.

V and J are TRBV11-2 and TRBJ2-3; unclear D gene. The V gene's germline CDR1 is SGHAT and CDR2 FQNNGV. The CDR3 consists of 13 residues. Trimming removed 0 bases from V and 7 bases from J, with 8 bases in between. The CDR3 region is CASSLDVGNTQYF. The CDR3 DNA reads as TGTGCCAGCAGCTTAGATGTCGGAAATACGCAGTATTTT.

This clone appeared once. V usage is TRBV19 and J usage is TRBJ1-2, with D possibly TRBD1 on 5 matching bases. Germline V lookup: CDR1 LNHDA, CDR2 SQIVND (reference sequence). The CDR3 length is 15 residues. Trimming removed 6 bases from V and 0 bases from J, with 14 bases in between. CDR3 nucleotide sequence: TGTGCCAGTAGGGGGCCAACGCGGGCTAACTATGGCTACACCTTC. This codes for CASRGPTRANYGYTF.

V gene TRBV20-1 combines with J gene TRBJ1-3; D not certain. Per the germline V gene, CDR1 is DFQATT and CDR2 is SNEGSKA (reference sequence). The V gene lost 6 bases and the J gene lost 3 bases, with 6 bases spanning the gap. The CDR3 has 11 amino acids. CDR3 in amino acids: CSAPIGNTIYF. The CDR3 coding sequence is TGCAGTGCCCCAATTGGAAACACCATATATTTT.

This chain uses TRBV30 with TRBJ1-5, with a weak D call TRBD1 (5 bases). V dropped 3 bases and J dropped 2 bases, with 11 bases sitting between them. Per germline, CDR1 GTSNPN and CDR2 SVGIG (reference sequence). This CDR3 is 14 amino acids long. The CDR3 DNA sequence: TGTGCCTGGAGCGGGGGGAGGGGCAATCAGCCCCAGCATTTT. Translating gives CAWSGGRGNQPQHF.

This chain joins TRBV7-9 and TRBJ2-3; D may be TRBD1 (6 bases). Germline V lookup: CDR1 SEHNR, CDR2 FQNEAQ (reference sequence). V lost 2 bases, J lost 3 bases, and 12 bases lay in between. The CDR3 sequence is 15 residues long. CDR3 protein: CASSLYPQGTDTQYF. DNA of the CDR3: TGTGCCAGCAGCTTATACCCACAGGGTACAGATACGCAGTATTTT.

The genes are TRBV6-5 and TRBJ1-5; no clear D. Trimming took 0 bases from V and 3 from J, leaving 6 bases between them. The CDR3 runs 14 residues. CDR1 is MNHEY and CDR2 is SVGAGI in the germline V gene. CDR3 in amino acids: CASSYSGYNQPQHF. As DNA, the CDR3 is TGTGCCAGCAGTTACTCAGGCTACAATCAGCCCCAGCATTTT.

The CDR3 loop is CASSPHYNEQFF. Written as DNA, the CDR3 is TGTGCCAGCAGTCCCCACTACAATGAGCAGTTCTTC. The gene calls are TRBV28 and TRBJ2-1; no clear D gene. V dropped 5 bases and J dropped 3 bases, with 5 bases sitting between them. Germline V gene sequence: CDR1 MDHEN, CDR2 SYDVKM. The CDR3 spans 12 residues.